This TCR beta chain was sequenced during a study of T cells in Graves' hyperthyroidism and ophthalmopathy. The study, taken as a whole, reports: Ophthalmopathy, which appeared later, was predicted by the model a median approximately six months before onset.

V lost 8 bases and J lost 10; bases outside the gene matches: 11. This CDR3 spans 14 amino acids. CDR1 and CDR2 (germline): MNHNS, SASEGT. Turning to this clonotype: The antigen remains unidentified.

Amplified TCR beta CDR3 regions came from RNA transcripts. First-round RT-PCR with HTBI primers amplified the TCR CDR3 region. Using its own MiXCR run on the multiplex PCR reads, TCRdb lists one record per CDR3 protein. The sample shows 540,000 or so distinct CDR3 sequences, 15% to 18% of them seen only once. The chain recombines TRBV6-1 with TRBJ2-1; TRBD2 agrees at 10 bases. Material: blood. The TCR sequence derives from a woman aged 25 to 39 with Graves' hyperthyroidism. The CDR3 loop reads CASHLSSGSVEQFF. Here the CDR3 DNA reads TGTGCCAGCCACCTCTCTAGCGGGAGTGTAGAGCAGTTCTTC.